This TCR beta chain was found in a study of naive and memory T cell subsets. Both TRBC1 and TRBC2 were covered by a beta constant-region primer of two equimolar oligonucleotides. Four rounds of PCR amplified the ligated cDNA using nested alpha and beta constant-region primers plus SP2. One entry per CDR3 protein, called by TCRdb with MiXCR from the UMI-ligation and nested PCR reads. The sample holds tens of thousands of distinct CDR3 sequences; 8% to 9.5% are singletons and the top ten take 0.95% to 1.5%. This clonotype originated in a human donor in good health. Sequencing used naive CD8+ T cells from blood.

DNA for the CDR3: TGTGCCAGCAGTTACCTCGGACTAGCGGGAGCAGGTGAGCAGTTCTTC. Its translation is CASSYLGLAGAGEQFF. J is TRBJ2-1 and V is TRBV6-6, with TRBD2 matching over 13 bases. The CDR3 has 16 residues. CDR1 is MNHNY, CDR2 SVGAGI, per germline (reference sequence). J gave up 9 bases and V 2 bases, and 7 bases lay outside the gene matches.